Shown below are 21 T cell receptor beta chains from a single sample sequenced in a study of shared clonotypes between healthy human individuals. Data came from immunoSEQ multiplex PCR; TCRdb stores just in-frame clones and leaves some out. The sample consists of 2 million to 2.5 million clones, over 90% of them appearing once. Sequencing was performed on naive CD4+ T cells from PBMCs. Subset specified: CD45RA+ positively selected. These receptors were taken from a young man in good health. Some clones in this sample may be carry-over from other donors' samples.

The V call is TRBV5-1, the J call TRBJ2-1; 11 bases align to TRBD2. J gave up 4 bases and V 1 base, and 10 bases lay outside the gene matches. CDR3 length equals 18 residues. Germline CDR1 is SGHRS and CDR2 is YFSETQ. DNA for the CDR3: TGCGCCAGCAGCTTGTTTCCGGTTAGCGGGAGGGGGTACAATGAGCAGTTCTTC. Translated: CASSLFPVSGRGYNEQFF.

The V call is TRBV6-5, the J call TRBJ2-3; D might be TRBD1 or TRBD2, each matching 5 bases. Germline lookup yields CDR1 MNHEY and CDR2 SVGAGI. The CDR3 is 14 amino acids. V shed 7 bases and J shed 0 bases, with 11 bases lying between them. The CDR3 is CASKRGVSTDTQYF. The CDR3 DNA is TGTGCCAGCAAACGAGGGGTGAGCACAGATACGCAGTATTTT.

The V call is TRBV4-1, the J call TRBJ2-5; TRBD1 is a possible D gene (6 bases). Germline CDR1 is MGHRA and CDR2 is YSYEKL. V dropped 5 bases and J dropped 2 bases, with 24 bases sitting between them. The CDR3 extends over 18 amino acids. The CDR3 here is CASSAVGGTGTIQETQYF. CDR3 bases: TGCGCCAGCAGCGCCGTAGGGGGAACCGGGACAATACAAGAGACCCAGTACTTC.

This clone was recorded only once. The chain carries TRBV5-8 and TRBJ1-2; 8 bases are shared with TRBD1. V was pared by 4 bases and J by 4 bases, with 3 bases of the junction left unmatched. Germline CDR1 and CDR2: SGHTS and YDEGEE. The CDR3 extends over 13 amino acids. The CDR3 reads CASSPGGLYGYTF. The CDR3 region has the DNA TGTGCCAGCAGCCCAGGGGGCCTCTATGGCTACACCTTC.

A single count supports this clone. Other DNA sequences of this sample code for an identical CDR3. V and J are TRBV15 and TRBJ2-7, with D possibly TRBD1 on 6 matching bases. There are 15 residues in the CDR3. The V gene lost 0 bases and the J gene lost 2 bases, with 11 bases spanning the gap. The V gene's germline CDR1 is LNHNV and CDR2 YYDKDF (reference sequence). DNA of the CDR3: TGTGCCACCAGCAGAGAAAAGCAGGGGCCCTACGAGCAGTACTTC. Encoded protein: CATSREKQGPYEQYF.

In regard to this clone: This sample also contains other DNA sequences that code for the same CDR3. The chain joins TRBV4-1 to TRBJ1-3; 9 nucleotides match TRBD1. In germline, CDR1 is MGHRA, CDR2 YSYEKL. The CDR3 sequence is 16 residues long. The V and J ends lost 2 bases and 4 bases, in that order; junction bases with no gene match: 6. CDR3 region: CASSQPGQGRGNTIYF. In DNA form, the CDR3 reads TGCGCCAGCAGCCAACCCGGACAGGGGCGGGGAAACACCATATATTTT.

The chain recombines TRBV7-2 with TRBJ2-2; D remains unclear. The germline V and J ends were trimmed by 2 bases and 7 bases, with 11 bases remaining between them. Germline CDR1 reads SGHTA; CDR2 reads FQGNSA. The CDR3 length is 14 residues. Written as DNA, the CDR3 is TGTGCCAGCAGCTTAAGGATATGGGGCGGGGAGCTGTTTTTT. This translates into CASSLRIWGGELFF.

In regard to this clone: Different DNA sequences within this sample yield the same CDR3. The gene calls are TRBV14 and TRBJ2-5, with D possibly TRBD1 on 6 matching bases. CDR1 and CDR2 (germline): SGHDN, FVKESK. The CDR3 contains 13 residues. V dropped 4 bases and J dropped 5 bases, with 11 bases sitting between them. This chain's CDR3 is CASSPRGGETQYF. The CDR3 coding sequence is TGTGCCAGCAGCCCCAGGGGCGGGGAGACCCAGTACTTC.

V gene TRBV5-1 combines with J gene TRBJ2-2, with D possibly being TRBD1 (5 bases). Per germline, CDR1 SGHRS and CDR2 YFSETQ. This CDR3 has 16 amino acids. Between the trimmed V and J ends, which lost 2 bases and 3 bases, there was a span of 14 bases. The CDR3 sequence is CASSFQGAEDTGELFF. The CDR3 region has the DNA TGCGCCAGCAGCTTCCAGGGCGCGGAAGACACCGGGGAGCTGTTTTTT.

The rearrangement links TRBV5-6 to TRBJ2-5; tentative D call: TRBD1 (6 bases). The CDR3 consists of 15 residues. V was trimmed by 2 bases and J by 0 bases, leaving 11 bases between them. Per the germline V gene, CDR1 is SGHDT and CDR2 is YYEEEE. CDR3 sequence: CASSFDRRYQETQYF. DNA of the CDR3: TGTGCCAGCAGCTTTGACAGGAGGTACCAAGAGACCCAGTACTTC.

V and J are TRBV27 and TRBJ1-1, with TRBD1 matching over 8 bases. With V trimmed by 2 bases and J by 10 bases, 15 bases remained unmatched. Looked up from germline, CDR1 is MNHEY and CDR2 is SMNVEV (reference sequence). The CDR3 consists of 16 residues. The DNA for the CDR3 is TGTGCCAGCAGTTTACTCCCTGGACAGGGCAAAAGGGGAGCTTTCTTT. It yields the protein CASSLLPGQGKRGAFF.

The J gene is TRBJ1-1, the V gene TRBV9, with D maybe TRBD1 (5 bases). The V and J ends lost 4 bases and 11 bases respectively, with 15 bases between them. Germline values: CDR1 SGDLS, CDR2 YYNGEE. The CDR3 extends over 12 amino acids. This CDR3 is CASSPRGETAFF. Here the CDR3 DNA reads TGTGCCAGCAGCCCTCGAGGGGAAACGGCTTTCTTT.

The V call is TRBV9, the J call TRBJ2-1; 7 nucleotides match TRBD2. Per germline, CDR1 SGDLS and CDR2 YYNGEE. CDR3 length: 15 amino acids. V lost 4 bases to trimming and J lost 9 bases; unmatched junction nucleotides: 13. The CDR3 sequence: CASSPRGREEGEQFF. Written as DNA, the CDR3 is TGTGCCAGCAGCCCCCGGGGGAGGGAGGAGGGTGAGCAGTTCTTC.

The chain couples TRBV7-8 to TRBJ2-2; D tentatively fits TRBD1 or TRBD2 (5 bases each). The CDR3 sequence is 13 residues long. Per germline, CDR1 SGHVS and CDR2 FQNEAQ. V was pared by 5 bases and J by 6 bases, with 10 bases between. The CDR3 coding sequence is TGTGCCAGCAGCGGGGACGGAGCCGGGGAGCTGTTTTTT. Encoded protein: CASSGDGAGELFF.

The V call is TRBV4-3, the J call TRBJ1-5; no firm D call. Germline values: CDR1 LGHNA, CDR2 YSLEER. V gave up 4 bases and J gave up 1 base, with 8 bases separating them. This CDR3 comprises 14 residues. CDR3 loop: CASSLGLSNQPQHF. CDR3 sequence (DNA): TGCGCCAGCAGCCTAGGTCTAAGCAATCAGCCCCAGCATTTT.

The V and J genes are TRBV4-1 and TRBJ2-7; a weak D match, TRBD2 (5 bases). The V end was cut by 1 base, the J end by 9 bases, with 13 bases between. This CDR3 region has 13 residues. Germline CDR1 MGHRA, CDR2 YSYEKL. As DNA, the CDR3 is TGCGCCAGCAGCCAAGTTGGGCTAGAGGGGCAGTACTTC. It encodes CASSQVGLEGQYF.

The CDR3 is CASSDAKGVYEQYF. The CDR3 DNA is TGTGCCAGCAGTGACGCAAAAGGGGTCTACGAGCAGTACTTC. J is TRBJ2-5 and V is TRBV25-1; weak D call: TRBD1 (5 bases). The DNA end favors TRBJ2-7, so the J call may be wrong. CDR3 size: 14 residues. Per the germline V gene, CDR1 is MGHDK and CDR2 is SYGVNS.

V gene TRBV7-6 combines with J gene TRBJ2-2; D might be TRBD2 (5 bases). The CDR3 loop spans 16 amino acids. V lost 5 bases, J lost 1 base, and 14 bases lay in between. Looked up from germline, CDR1 is SGHVS and CDR2 is FNYEAQ. In nucleotides, the CDR3 is TGTGCCAGCAGCCCCCGGAGCGGATTGAACACCGGGGAGCTGTTTTTT. As protein: CASSPRSGLNTGELFF.

This clone was detected only once. This chain joins TRBV25-1 and TRBJ1-2; 9 positions agree with TRBD1. Germline loops: CDR1 MGHDK, CDR2 SYGVNS. V lost 3 bases and J lost 13; bases outside the gene matches: 15. The CDR3 covers 15 residues. This CDR3 reads CASSDTTVDRGELTF. The CDR3 bases are TGTGCCAGCAGTGACACGACGGTTGACAGGGGGGAGCTCACCTTC.

About this clone: Within the sample, other DNA sequences also encode this same CDR3. The chain is built from TRBV28 and TRBJ1-2; TRBD1 might be the D (5 bases). CDR1 is MDHEN, CDR2 SYDVKM, per germline. Trimming took off 6 bases at V and 0 bases at J, with 8 bases between the two ends. The CDR3 runs 13 residues. The CDR3: CASRVTANYGYTF. CDR3 in DNA: TGTGCCAGCAGGGTGACAGCTAACTATGGCTACACCTTC.

The chain uses TRBV9 and TRBJ2-7, with D possibly matching TRBD1 (6 bases). This CDR3 is 13 amino acids long. The germline gives CDR1 SGDLS, CDR2 YYNGEE. V was shortened by 3 bases and J by 5 bases, with 12 bases between the two germline ends. This chain's CDR3 is CASSARDTHEQYF. CDR3 DNA sequence: TGTGCCAGCAGCGCTCGGGACACACACGAGCAGTACTTC.